Detailed here is one T cell receptor (beta chain). Its antigen is not identified. This sample was taken from a study of T-cell memory formation after mild COVID-19. TCRdb fed the 5' RACE reads into MiXCR, producing one record per CDR3 protein. There are around 410,000 distinct CDR3 sequences in the sample; more than 20% occur only once, and over 10% lies in the top ten. Study-level points and caveats: Contracting CD4+ clones sat mainly in CM and EM; CD8+ in EMRA. CD4/CD8 balance held among clones contracting day 15 to 85, and later expanders leaned CD4+. Proof of SARS-CoV-2 specificity was absent for the second-wave clones that crested on day 37. In pre-infection memory, a portion of responding clones appeared, which suggested that cross-reactive memory joined.

Germline loops: CDR1 LGHNA, CDR2 YNFKEQ. The V end was cut by 0 bases, the J end by 5 bases, with 22 bases between. This CDR3 is built from 18 residues. The sample was PBMCs or a T cell subset sorted from them (not recorded which). The sequence was collected from an adult woman who had mild COVID-19 (a few samples of this study predate the infection). Cell type and time point are not known. V is TRBV4-2 and J is TRBJ2-5, with D tentatively TRBD1 or TRBD2 (7 bases each). The DNA of the CDR3 is TGTGCCAGCAGCCAAGAGCGGGTCGCAGGGGGGGTTCGGGAGACCCAGTACTTC. This gives the protein CASSQERVAGGVRETQYF.